A selection of T cell receptor beta chains follows, all from one sample in a study of regulatory T cells in long-lasting Graves disease. TCRdb processed the multiplex PCR reads anew with MiXCR; each CDR3 protein has one entry. The sample holds approximately 360,000 distinct CDR3 sequences, approximately 25% seen once. The sample was peripheral blood mononuclear cells (PBMCs), taken when the disease was refractory, from a patient treated with antithyroid drugs. These receptors came from a woman aged 35 to 49 with Graves disease. Each CDR3 is given with its conserved first and last residue. D genes are given only for firm matches. Clone size is stated in some rows and not others, as once, few, many or a class when expanded.

CDR3 protein	CDR3 DNA	J gene	clone size	D gene	V gene
CASSQGGGLTQYF	TGTGCCAGTAGCCAGGGGGGGGGCTTGACTCAGTACTTC	TRBJ2-5	many	-	TRBV19
CASSFRREMGSGANVLTF	TGTGCCAGCAGTTTCCGGCGGGAGATGGGGTCTGGGGCCAACGTCCTGACTTTC	TRBJ2-6	many	TRBD2	TRBV12-3/TRBV12-4
CSVPLHNSPLHF	TGCAGCGTTCCGCTGCATAATTCACCCCTCCACTTT	TRBJ1-6	-	-	TRBV29-1
CASSPGLRDGYTF	TGTGCCAGCAGTCCGGGACTCCGGGATGGCTACACCTTC	TRBJ1-2	-	-	TRBV12-3/TRBV12-4
CASSQGGLAGGPVLQYF	TGTGCCAGCAGTCAGGGGGGACTAGCGGGAGGGCCAGTACTGCAGTACTTC	TRBJ2-7	once	TRBD2	TRBV28
CASSLWGAGESYEQYF	TGTGCCAGCAGTTTATGGGGGGCAGGGGAATCTTACGAGCAGTACTTC	TRBJ2-7	many	-	TRBV28
CASSLSTVEQYF	TGTGCCAGCAGCCTATCTACGGTCGAGCAGTACTTC	TRBJ2-7	many	-	TRBV2
CASSWAGKLFF	TGTGCCAGCAGTTGGGCCGGAAAACTGTTTTTT	TRBJ1-4	many	-	TRBV28
CAISESTSGRDEQYF	TGTGCCATCAGTGAGTCGACTAGCGGGAGGGATGAGCAGTACTTC	TRBJ2-7	many	TRBD2	TRBV10-3
CASSSAGVGANVLTF	TGTGCCAGCAGCTCGGCGGGGGTTGGGGCCAACGTCCTGACTTTC	TRBJ2-6	many	TRBD2	TRBV6-1
CASSGTGKGAYEQYF	TGTGCCAGCAGCGGTACAGGGAAGGGAGCCTACGAGCAGTACTTC	TRBJ2-7	many	-	TRBV6-1
CASSENRGGEKLFF	TGTGCCAGCAGTGAGAATAGGGGGGGCGAAAAACTGTTTTTT	TRBJ1-4	many	-	TRBV2
CATSSPNPRTGTNYGYTF	TGTGCCACCAGCAGTCCAAACCCACGGACAGGGACCAACTATGGCTACACCTTC	TRBJ1-2	many	TRBD1	TRBV15
CSARATGGEIETQYF	TGCAGTGCTAGAGCTACAGGGGGCGAGATAGAGACCCAGTACTTC	TRBJ2-5	-	TRBD1	TRBV20-1
CASNPGQAPSIQYF	TGTGCCAGCAATCCTGGACAGGCGCCCAGCATTCAGTACTTC	TRBJ2-4	many	TRBD1	TRBV28
CSASLRHRSNQPQHF	TGCAGTGCTAGCCTTCGACACCGTAGCAATCAGCCCCAGCATTTT	TRBJ1-5	-	-	TRBV20-1
CASSILGDVSSPLHF	TGTGCCAGTAGTATATTGGGGGACGTGAGTTCACCCCTCCACTTT	TRBJ1-6	few	-	TRBV19
CASSYPGQGYEQYF	TGCGCCAGCAGCTACCCGGGACAGGGATACGAGCAGTACTTC	TRBJ2-7	-	TRBD1	TRBV5-1
CASNTGGRDTQYF	TGTGCCAGCAATACAGGGGGGCGGGATACGCAGTATTTT	TRBJ2-3	-	TRBD1	TRBV27
CASSPLQYSYTEAFF	TGTGCCAGCTCACCACTGCAGTACAGCTACACTGAAGCTTTCTTT	TRBJ1-1	few	-	TRBV18
CASSTQGYGYEQYF	TGTGCCAGTAGTACCCAGGGATACGGCTACGAGCAGTACTTC	TRBJ2-7	-	-	TRBV19
CASSFLGDSNQPQHF	TGTGCCAGCAGTTTCCTCGGGGATAGCAATCAGCCCCAGCATTTT	TRBJ1-5	-	-	TRBV27